This T cell receptor (beta chain) is drawn from a study of shared clonotypes between healthy human individuals (dated by TCRdb to about 2020). Notes on the research overall: The cohort included a few men and a couple of women between 18 and 49 years of age. For each donor, three plates each were used for CD4 naive and CD4 memory, two plates were used for CD8 naive, and one plate was used for CD8 memory. To estimate repertoire size and how much clonotype sharing occurs between individuals, the study deeply sequenced the blood TCR repertoires of 5 or 6 healthy adults. To increase sequencing depth and limit assay-specific biases, TCR repertoire library preparation and sequencing were carried out by different laboratories using diverse techniques. Each donor's leukapheresis produced roughly between about 0.9 and 9.5 billion PBMCs. Results and caveats for the whole study, not just this receptor: Incomplete sequencing was indicated by rarefaction of sorted-subset datasets, despite the large sequencing depth. Sampling was restricted to blood, and TCR repertoires in tissues likely differ from the TCR repertoires found in blood. Higher generation probabilities were observed for clonotypes shared by all four sorted-subset donors than for non-shared clonotypes. Pairwise subsampling led to the expectation that sequencing depth would affect the degree of clonotype sharing among donors. Naive subsets generally had larger estimated clonotype richness than memory subsets did. The small number of donors limited the genetic and exposure-history diversity represented. Sharing across a few donors was observed for around 5% of naive CD4, under 4% of naive CD8, 2.3% of memory CD4, and around 0.4% of memory CD8 clonotypes.

The CDR3, from cysteine to phenylalanine, totals 13 residues. Only the CDR3 part of the read is kept: 39 bases, read in frame from the first base. According to the germline V gene, CDR1 reads SGHRS and CDR2 reads YFSETQ. V is cut by 2 bases and J by 3 bases, and the space between the germline ends is 9 bases. Using the deep immunoSEQ assay, multiplex PCR amplified TCR CDR3 regions from genomic DNA. Extracted genomic DNA from each cell subset was distributed evenly across all wells of several immunoSEQ 96-well plates, and each plate was treated as a replicate. Each replicate PCR for sorted subsets received 150 to 250 ng genomic DNA, equal to about 30,000 T cell genomes. Purified libraries were measured with a Qubit 3.0 fluorometer, size-checked on a Bioanalyzer 2100, and measured again with the KAPA Library Quantification kit. Each immunoSEQ 96-well plate was sequenced on its own single-read 150-cycle Illumina NextSeq 550 flow cell. The authors' pipeline ran thus. Because the immunoSEQ output held only junctional sequences and lacked quality scores, the filtering could not match the filtering applied to full-length reads. Sequences were annotated with PyIR, a Python wrapper for IgBLAST v1.9, and V/J genes and CDR3 were assigned using IMGT germline references. Reads with weak V/J assignments (E-value above 1e-6), missing CDR3, stop codons, out-of-frame junctions, or ambiguous translated residues were removed. V3J clonotypes were defined by identical inferred V gene, J gene, and CDR3 amino acid sequence. Percentage overlap between repertoires was calculated by dividing the number of shared unique clonotypes by the size of the smaller repertoire. Repertoire richness was assessed with RTK rarefaction, the Chao1 estimator, and Recon v2.1 estimates of unobserved clonotypes. For all TCRbeta clonotypes obtained by the gDNA method from a few donors, generation probabilities were computed with OLGA. Imported from immuneACCESS, the table was reduced by TCRdb to in-frame sequences with V and J called. These copies leave out some clones; in studies compared against another copy, an unresolved V gene accounts for under half, and the cause of the remainder is not known. Clone size and V and J calls were adopted from that table, with D and trimming inferred from the DNA. The sample data list roughly 850,000 clones, and about 96% of these were observed just once. The ten largest clones capture approximately 0.2% of the sample.

CD8 naive samples consisted of CD45RO-negative cells that were positively selected for CCR7, yielding a CD45RA+CCR7+ population without TemRA cells. Donors were healthy HIV-negative adults with no recently reported acute infections or vaccinations. Only Caucasian adults living in Nashville, Tennessee, USA were represented among the donors. Blood was obtained by leukapheresis, after which PBMCs were separated by Ficoll-Histopaque density gradient centrifugation and cryopreserved in liquid nitrogen vapor phase. Analytical flow cytometry was used to check the purity and quantity of each magnetically sorted T cell population. From each sorted fraction, genomic DNA was isolated and quantified by UV absorbance on a Nanodrop 2000c. Concerning this clone itself: The antigen it recognizes is unknown. The sample holds no much larger clone one base away, and base qualities are not on file.

This TCR was sampled from a young man in good health. The sequenced sample consisted of naive CD8+ T cells sorted from blood. The label giving this sample's cell subset or site can be read as: CD45RA+CCR7+. The chain joins TRBV5-1 to TRBJ2-7; the D region possibly corresponds to TRBD1 (6 bases align). This receptor carries the CDR3 CASSFGQYYEQYF. The nucleotides read TGCGCCAGCAGCTTTGGACAGTACTACGAGCAGTACTTC.